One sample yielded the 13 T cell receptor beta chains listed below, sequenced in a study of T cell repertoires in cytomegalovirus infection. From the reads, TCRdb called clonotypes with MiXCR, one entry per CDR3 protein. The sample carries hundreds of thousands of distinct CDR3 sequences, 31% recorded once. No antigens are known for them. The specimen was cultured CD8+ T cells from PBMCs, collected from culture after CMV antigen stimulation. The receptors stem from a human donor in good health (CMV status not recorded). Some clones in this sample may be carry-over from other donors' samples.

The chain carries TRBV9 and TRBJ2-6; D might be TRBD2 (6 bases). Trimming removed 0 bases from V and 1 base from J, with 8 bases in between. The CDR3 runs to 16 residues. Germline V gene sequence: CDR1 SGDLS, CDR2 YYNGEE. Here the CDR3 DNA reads TGTGCCAGCAGCGTAGGGGGAGGTTCTGGGGCCAACGTCCTGACTTTC. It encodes CASSVGGGSGANVLTF. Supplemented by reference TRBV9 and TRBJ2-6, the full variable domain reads DSGVTQTPKHLITATGQRVTLRCSPRSGDLSVYWYQQSLDQGLQFLIQYYNGEERAKGNILERFSAQQFPDLHSELNLSSLELGDSALYFCASSVGGGSGANVLTFGAGSRLTVL.

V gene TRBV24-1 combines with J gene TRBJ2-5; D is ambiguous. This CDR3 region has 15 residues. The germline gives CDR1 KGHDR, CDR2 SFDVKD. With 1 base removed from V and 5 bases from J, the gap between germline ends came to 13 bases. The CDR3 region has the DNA TGTGCCACCAGTGATTTAAACACTGACTTGGAGACCCAGTACTTC. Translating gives CATSDLNTDLETQYF.

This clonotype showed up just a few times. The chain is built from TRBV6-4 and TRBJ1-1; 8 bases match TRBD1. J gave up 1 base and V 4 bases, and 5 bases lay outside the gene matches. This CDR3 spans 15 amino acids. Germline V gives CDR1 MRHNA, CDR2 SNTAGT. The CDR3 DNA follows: TGTGCCAGCAGTGTTACCGGGACAGGGAACACTGAAGCTTTCTTT. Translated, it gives CASSVTGTGNTEAFF.

DNA for the CDR3: TGTGCCACCCAACCGGGACAGGGGGCTTACGAGCAGTACTTC. Residues: CATQPGQGAYEQYF. The V gene is TRBV6-6, the J gene TRBJ2-7; TRBD1 matches 12 bases. The V and J ends lost 10 bases and 4 bases, in that order; junction bases with no gene match: 8. The CDR3 totals 14 residues. The V gene's germline CDR1 is MNHNY and CDR2 SVGAGI (reference sequence).

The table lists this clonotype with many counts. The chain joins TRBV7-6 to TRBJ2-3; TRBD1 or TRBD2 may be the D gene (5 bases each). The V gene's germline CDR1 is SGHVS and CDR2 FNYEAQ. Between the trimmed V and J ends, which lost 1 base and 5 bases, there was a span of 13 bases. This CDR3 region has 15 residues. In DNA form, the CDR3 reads TGTGCCAGCAGCTTAGAAACGGGGCCCCTAGATACGCAGTATTTT. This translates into CASSLETGPLDTQYF. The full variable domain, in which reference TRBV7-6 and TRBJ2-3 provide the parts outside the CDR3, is GAGVSQSPRYKVTKRGQDVALRCDPISGHVSLYWYRQALGQGPEFLTYFNYEAQQDKSGLPNDRFSAERPEGSISTLTIQRTEQRDSAMYRCASSLETGPLDTQYFGPGTRLTVL.

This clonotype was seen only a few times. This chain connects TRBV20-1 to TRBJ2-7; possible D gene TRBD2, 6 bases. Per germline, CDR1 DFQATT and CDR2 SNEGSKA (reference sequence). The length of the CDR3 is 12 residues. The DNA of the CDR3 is TGCAGCGGGAGCGTGGGCTCCTACGAGCAGTACTTC. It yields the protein CSGSVGSYEQYF.

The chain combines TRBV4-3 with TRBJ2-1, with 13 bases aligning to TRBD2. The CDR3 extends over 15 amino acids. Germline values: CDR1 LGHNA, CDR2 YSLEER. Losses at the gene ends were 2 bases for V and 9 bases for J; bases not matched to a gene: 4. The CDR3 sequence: CASSQTSGGVSEQFF. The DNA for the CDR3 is TGCGCCAGCAGCCAAACTAGCGGGGGGGTCAGTGAGCAGTTCTTC.

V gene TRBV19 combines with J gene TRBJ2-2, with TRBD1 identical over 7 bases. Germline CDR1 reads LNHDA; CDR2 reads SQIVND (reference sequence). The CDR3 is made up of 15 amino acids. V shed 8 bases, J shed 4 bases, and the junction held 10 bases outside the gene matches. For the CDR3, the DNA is TGTGCCAGTCAAAATCGGGACAGCCCCACCGGGGAGCTGTTTTTT. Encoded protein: CASQNRDSPTGELFF.

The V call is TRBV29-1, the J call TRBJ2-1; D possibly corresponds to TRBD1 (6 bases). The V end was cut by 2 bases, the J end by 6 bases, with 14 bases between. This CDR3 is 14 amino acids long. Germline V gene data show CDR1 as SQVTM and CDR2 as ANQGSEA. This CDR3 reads CSVESTGLSNEQFF. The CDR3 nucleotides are TGCAGCGTTGAATCGACAGGCCTAAGCAATGAGCAGTTCTTC.

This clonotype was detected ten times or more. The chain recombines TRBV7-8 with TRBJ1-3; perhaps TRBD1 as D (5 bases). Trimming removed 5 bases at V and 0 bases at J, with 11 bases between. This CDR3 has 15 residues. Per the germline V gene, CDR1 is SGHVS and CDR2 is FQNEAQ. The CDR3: CASSGTGSSGNTIYF. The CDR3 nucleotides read TGTGCCAGCAGCGGGACCGGGAGCTCTGGAAACACCATATATTTT.

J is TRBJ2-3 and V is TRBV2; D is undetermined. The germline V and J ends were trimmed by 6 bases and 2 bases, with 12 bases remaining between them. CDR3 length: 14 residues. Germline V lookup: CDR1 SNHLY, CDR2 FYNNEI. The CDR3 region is CASSPIVTTDTQYF. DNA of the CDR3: TGTGCCAGCAGCCCGATCGTCACCACAGATACGCAGTATTTT.

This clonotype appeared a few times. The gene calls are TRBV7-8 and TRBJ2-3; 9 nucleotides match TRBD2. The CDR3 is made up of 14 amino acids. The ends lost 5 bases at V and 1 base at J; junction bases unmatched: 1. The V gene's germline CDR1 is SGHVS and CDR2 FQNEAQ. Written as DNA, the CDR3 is TGTGCCAGCAGCCGCGGGGGGGGCACAGATACGCAGTATTTT. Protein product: CASSRGGGTDTQYF.

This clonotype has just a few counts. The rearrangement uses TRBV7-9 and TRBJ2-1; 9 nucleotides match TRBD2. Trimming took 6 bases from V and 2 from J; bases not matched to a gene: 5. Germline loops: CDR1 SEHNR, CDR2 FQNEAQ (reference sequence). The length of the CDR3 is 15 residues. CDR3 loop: CASRGGGDPYNEQFF. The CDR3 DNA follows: TGTGCCAGCAGGGGCGGGGGGGACCCCTACAATGAGCAGTTCTTC.